The rows below give T cell receptor beta chains drawn from one sample of a study of long-term antiretroviral therapy in people with HIV. Assay used: immunoSEQ multiplex PCR; TCRdb lists only in-frame clones, some missing. The data contain 25,000 to 35,000 clones, 90% to 95% of them singletons. The sequences come from unsorted PBMCs, collected approximately 7.4 years after starting antiretroviral therapy. The source is a man over 45 with HIV. Each CDR3 is given with its conserved first and last residue. A D gene is named only where the DNA matches it firmly. Clone sizes are given selectively: once, few, many, or a class where the clone is expanded.

v_call,d_call,j_call,clone_size,cdr3_nt,cdr3_aa
TRBV5-1,NA,TRBJ2-7,NA,TGCGCCAGCAGCTTGTACCAAGGGGCCCTTTCCTACGAGCAGTACTTC,CASSLYQGALSYEQYF
TRBV5-1,TRBD1,TRBJ2-7,few,TGCGCCAGCAGCTTAGGGACAGGGATATACGAGCAGTACTTC,CASSLGTGIYEQYF
TRBV5-1,NA,TRBJ2-6,NA,TGCGCCAGCAGCTTGGGGGACTCTGGGGCCAACGTCCTGACTTTC,CASSLGDSGANVLTF
TRBV5-1,NA,TRBJ2-7,NA,TGCGCCAGCAGCTCTGACTCGCTTGGGCCCTACGAGCAGTACTTC,CASSSDSLGPYEQYF
TRBV4-1,TRBD2,TRBJ2-3,NA,TGCGCCAGCAGCCAAGATTACCGGGAGGCCACAGATACGCAGTATTTT,CASSQDYREATDTQYF
TRBV6-5,NA,TRBJ1-1,NA,TGTGCCACAGGCCCGGGAGGGAACACTGAAGCTTTCTTT,CATGPGGNTEAFF
TRBV2,TRBD1,TRBJ1-2,NA,TGTGCCAGCAGTGAATTTTTTCCTGACAGGGGCTATGGCTACACCTTC,CASSEFFPDRGYGYTF
TRBV7-2,TRBD1,TRBJ1-2,NA,TGTGCCAGCAGCCCTGGGACAGGAGGTTATGGCTACACCTTC,CASSPGTGGYGYTF
TRBV4-2,NA,TRBJ2-1,NA,TGTGCCAGCAGCCAAGAGGTAGGGGCCAGCTCCTACAATGAGCAGTTCTTC,CASSQEVGASSYNEQFF
TRBV6-5,NA,TRBJ1-2,NA,TGTGCCAGCAGTTACGCTAACTATGGCTACACCTTC,CASSYANYGYTF
TRBV9,NA,TRBJ2-2,once,TGTGCCAGCAGCCCGACCTTGGGTCGGGGCGTCGCCGGGGAGCTGTTTTTT,CASSPTLGRGVAGELFF
TRBV7-2,TRBD1,TRBJ1-2,NA,TGTGCCAGCAGCTTAGTGGGACAGGGGGCTGGCTACACCTTC,CASSLVGQGAGYTF
TRBV11-2,NA,TRBJ2-3,NA,TGTGCCAGCAGCCCGGGGGCTCACCGTGCTAGCACAGATACGCAGTATTTT,CASSPGAHRASTDTQYF
TRBV11-2,NA,TRBJ1-4,NA,TGTGCCAGCATGAACGGACGCGGTTTTAATGAAAAACTGTTTTTT,CASMNGRGFNEKLFF
TRBV10-3,NA,TRBJ2-3,once,TGTGCCATCAGTGACAGCACAGATACGCAGTATTTT,CAISDSTDTQYF
TRBV6-4,TRBD2,TRBJ2-3,NA,TGTGCCAGCAGTGACACGGGGGGTAGCACAGATACGCAGTATTTT,CASSDTGGSTDTQYF
TRBV4-3,TRBD2,TRBJ2-3,NA,TGCGCCAGCAGCCAAGAGGCGGGGGGCCGGGGCACAGATACGCAGTATTTT,CASSQEAGGRGTDTQYF
TRBV5-1,NA,TRBJ2-1,NA,TGCGCCAGCAGACGGGACCCCTCTCCCTACAATGAGCAGTTCTTC,CASRRDPSPYNEQFF
TRBV30,TRBD1,TRBJ1-5,NA,TGTGCCTGGAGTGGGACAGGCCAAAATCAGCCCCAGCATTTT,CAWSGTGQNQPQHF
TRBV4-3,NA,TRBJ2-3,NA,TGCGCCAGCAGCCAAGACAGGGGCACAGATACGCAGTATTTT,CASSQDRGTDTQYF
TRBV11-2,NA,TRBJ2-7,NA,TGTGCCAGCAGCTTAGAAGAAAGCTACGAGCAGTACTTC,CASSLEESYEQYF
TRBV30,NA,TRBJ2-7,NA,TGTGCCTGGAGTCGGAGGGGGAGGTACGAGCAGTACTTC,CAWSRRGRYEQYF
TRBV10-1,TRBD1,TRBJ2-7,NA,TGCGCCAGCAGTAACAGGACAGGGGGCTCCTACGAGCAGTACTTC,CASSNRTGGSYEQYF
TRBV6-1,NA,TRBJ2-3,NA,TGTGCCAGCAGTGAAGTTCCGCAGTATTTT,CASSEVPQYF
TRBV5-6,NA,TRBJ1-3,NA,TGTGCCAGCAGCGGAAGAGGGGGGGTCTCTGGAAACACCATATATTTT,CASSGRGGVSGNTIYF
TRBV11-2,NA,TRBJ1-2,NA,TGTGCCAGCAGCTTAGATTCCATTGCTGGCTACACCTTC,CASSLDSIAGYTF
TRBV7-2,TRBD2,TRBJ2-3,NA,TGTGCCAGCAGCTTAGTCGGGGGGGGCACAGATACGCAGTATTTT,CASSLVGGGTDTQYF
TRBV2,TRBD1,TRBJ1-2,NA,TGTGCCAGCAGTCCGGGACAGTCCTCTAACTATGGCTACACCTTC,CASSPGQSSNYGYTF
TRBV7-2,TRBD1,TRBJ2-5,NA,TGTGCCAGCAGCGGGGACAGGGGGCGCCGGGAGACCCAGTACTTC,CASSGDRGRRETQYF
TRBV14,NA,TRBJ2-1,NA,TGTGCCAGCAGCCTTGTCGGTGGGACTTTCTACAATGAGCAGTTCTTC,CASSLVGGTFYNEQFF
TRBV25-1,NA,TRBJ1-1,NA,TGTGCCAGCAGTCGCCGCGAGGGCGCGAACACTGAAGCTTTCTTT,CASSRREGANTEAFF
TRBV7-2,TRBD1,TRBJ2-7,NA,TGTGCCAGCAGCCGCCGGGACAGGGGGTTTGAGCAGTACTTC,CASSRRDRGFEQYF
TRBV7-7,TRBD1,TRBJ2-7,NA,TGTGCCAGCAGCTTAGTAGTGACAGGGGGCGAGCAGTACTTC,CASSLVVTGGEQYF
TRBV5-6,TRBD1,TRBJ2-3,NA,TGTGCCAGCAGCCTCAGGGGGTTCACAGATACGCAGTATTTT,CASSLRGFTDTQYF
TRBV5-1,TRBD2,TRBJ2-3,NA,TGCGCCAGCAGCTTGGGGGCTAGCGGGGGCACAGATACGCAGTATTTT,CASSLGASGGTDTQYF
TRBV2,NA,TRBJ1-2,NA,TGTGCCAGCAGTGTATCTAACTATGGCTACACCTTC,CASSVSNYGYTF
TRBV19,NA,TRBJ1-5,NA,TGTGCCAGTAGTATTTCAGGATCTTATAGCAATCAGCCCCAGCATTTT,CASSISGSYSNQPQHF
TRBV19,TRBD1,TRBJ1-5,NA,TGTGCCAGTAGTTTCCTTAGGGACAGGGGGCAAGGCGGCAATCAGCCCCAGCATTTT,CASSFLRDRGQGGNQPQHF
TRBV5-1,NA,TRBJ2-3,NA,TGCGCCAGCAGCTTAGCCCCGGACAGAAGCACAGATACGCAGTATTTT,CASSLAPDRSTDTQYF
TRBV11-3,NA,TRBJ2-7,NA,TGTGCCAGCAGCTTAGGTCGAGGCTACGAGCAGTACTTC,CASSLGRGYEQYF
TRBV6-6,NA,TRBJ1-4,NA,TGTGCCAGCAGTTACTCGACCGGTGATAATGAAAAACTGTTTTTT,CASSYSTGDNEKLFF